Listed here are 10 T cell receptor beta chains from one sample, sequenced in a study of monozygotic twins with inflammatory bowel disease. TCRdb reprocessed the 5' RACE reads and stores each CDR3 protein as one record, lacking DNA. Recorded for this sample: approximately 420,000 distinct CDR3 sequences. The sample consisted of blood. Source of these receptors: a human donor with ulcerative colitis or Crohn's disease, or a healthy co-twin of an affected twin (not recorded which).

This sequence joins TRBV20-1 and TRBJ1-4; TCRdb's D gene call, TRBD1, goes unchecked for lack of DNA. Germline CDR1 DFQATT, CDR2 SNEGSKA (reference sequence). This CDR3 is built from 13 residues. The CDR3 region is CSASGGAGRKLFF.

The chain is built from TRBV20-1 and TRBJ2-7. The CDR3 loop spans 14 amino acids. Per germline, CDR1 DFQATT and CDR2 SNEGSKA (reference sequence). CDR3 in amino acids: CSARAMGTTYEQYF.

This chain connects TRBV15 to TRBJ2-4. The CDR3 has 13 residues. From germline, CDR1 is LNHNV and CDR2 YYDKDF (reference sequence). The CDR3: CATSTQVGNIQYF. Variable domain in full (rest from reference TRBV15 and TRBJ2-4): DAMVIQNPRYQVTQFGKPVTLSCSQTLNHNVMYWYQQKSSQAPKLLFHYYDKDFNNEADTPDNFQSRRPNTSFCFLDIRSPGLGDTAMYLCATSTQVGNIQYFGAGTRLSVL.

The chain recombines TRBV11-2 with TRBJ2-5; the TCRdb D gene call, TRBD2, has no DNA to confirm it. CDR3 length: 18 amino acids. CDR1 is SGHAT, CDR2 FQNNGV, per germline. The CDR3 spells CASSFFPGGGLGQETQYF.

The chain recombines TRBV10-2 with TRBJ2-7; TCRdb calls TRBD1, which cannot be checked without DNA. The length of the CDR3 is 14 residues. Germline values: CDR1 WSHSY, CDR2 SAAADI. The CDR3 loop reads CASSPGRRFYEQYF.

This sequence joins TRBV5-1 and TRBJ2-1; TCRdb selects TRBD2, and the lack of DNA leaves this call unchecked. The CDR3 spans 18 residues. CDR1 SGHRS and CDR2 YFSETQ come from the germline V gene. CDR3 sequence reads: CASSLFSLLRGASNEQFF.

The chain links TRBV4-3 to TRBJ2-2. CDR3 length: 15 residues. The germline CDR1 and CDR2 sequences are LGHNA and YSLEER. The CDR3 loop is CASSQERLNTGELFF.

The chain recombines TRBV30 with TRBJ2-1; TCRdb lists TRBD1, though no DNA is available to test this call. Germline CDR1 is GTSNPN and CDR2 is SVGIG (reference sequence). This CDR3 is built from 12 residues. This chain's CDR3 is CAWRWQGGEQFF. Full variable domain (remainder filled in from reference TRBV30 and TRBJ2-1): SQTIHQWPATLVQPVGSPLSLECTVEGTSNPNLYWYRQAAGRGLQLLFYSVGIGQISSEVPQNLSASRPQDRQFILSSKKLLLSDSGFYLCAWRWQGGEQFFGPGTRLTVL.

The rearrangement uses TRBV9 and TRBJ2-7; TCRdb proposes TRBD2, but this gene call is untestable without DNA. The CDR3 extends over 13 amino acids. Germline V gene sequence: CDR1 SGDLS, CDR2 YYNGEE. The CDR3: CASSARGRQEQYF. The full variable domain, in which reference TRBV9 and TRBJ2-7 provide the parts outside the CDR3, is DSGVTQTPKHLITATGQRVTLRCSPRSGDLSVYWYQQSLDQGLQFLIQYYNGEERAKGNILERFSAQQFPDLHSELNLSSLELGDSALYFCASSARGRQEQYFGPGTRLTVT.

The chain recombines TRBV5-5 with TRBJ2-7; TCRdb returns TRBD1, unconfirmable since there is no DNA. Germline CDR1 SGHKS, CDR2 YYEKEE (reference sequence). The CDR3 consists of 15 residues. CDR3 protein: CASSVERGSSYEQYF.